A selection of T cell receptor beta chains follows, all from one sample in a study of control samples from healthy donors and cancer patients. Data came from immunoSEQ multiplex PCR; TCRdb stores just in-frame clones and leaves some out. The sample gives approximately 130,000 clones, more than 75% of which show up once; about 12% is in the top ten. Sequencing used blood. Receptors originate from a man aged 25 to 40 in good health. Each CDR3 is given with its conserved first and last residue. Fields, in order: clone size, D gene, J gene, CDR3 length, V gene, CDR3 protein, CDR3 DNA. D genes are given only for firm matches. A clone size is listed for some rows: how often the clone was seen (once, few, many), or a class if it is expanded.

clone_size: NA
d_call: NA
j_call: TRBJ2-2
cdr3_length: 12
v_call: TRBV28
cdr3_aa: CASSTSTGELFF
cdr3_nt: TGTGCCAGCAGTACAAGCACCGGGGAGCTGTTTTTT

clone_size: NA
d_call: NA
j_call: TRBJ2-3
cdr3_length: 13
v_call: TRBV10-3
cdr3_aa: CAIRKDPTDTQYF
cdr3_nt: TGTGCCATCAGAAAGGACCCCACAGATACGCAGTATTTT

clone_size: NA
d_call: NA
j_call: TRBJ2-2
cdr3_length: 13
v_call: TRBV30
cdr3_aa: CAWMEGWTGELFF
cdr3_nt: TGTGCCTGGATGGAGGGTTGGACCGGGGAGCTGTTTTTT

clone_size: NA
d_call: TRBD1
j_call: TRBJ1-6
cdr3_length: 14
v_call: TRBV10-3
cdr3_aa: CAISGTGQAQVLHF
cdr3_nt: TGTGCCATCAGTGGTACCGGACAGGCCCAGGTCCTCCACTTT

clone_size: NA
d_call: TRBD1
j_call: TRBJ2-3
cdr3_length: 11
v_call: TRBV7-6
cdr3_aa: CASSPGTGLYF
cdr3_nt: TGTGCCAGCAGCCCCGGGACAGGGCTGTATTTT

clone_size: NA
d_call: TRBD1
j_call: TRBJ1-1
cdr3_length: 16
v_call: TRBV27
cdr3_aa: CASSFGYRGQGAEAFF
cdr3_nt: TGTGCCAGCAGTTTTGGGTACAGGGGTCAAGGGGCTGAAGCTTTCTTT

clone_size: NA
d_call: NA
j_call: TRBJ2-2
cdr3_length: 15
v_call: TRBV9
cdr3_aa: CASSVNGGVTGELFF
cdr3_nt: TGTGCCAGCAGCGTAAATGGGGGAGTAACCGGGGAGCTGTTTTTT

clone_size: NA
d_call: NA
j_call: TRBJ1-5
cdr3_length: 13
v_call: TRBV12-5
cdr3_aa: CASGLVPGEPQHF
cdr3_nt: TGTGCTAGTGGTTTGGTACCAGGGGAGCCCCAGCATTTT

clone_size: NA
d_call: NA
j_call: TRBJ2-3
cdr3_length: 13
v_call: TRBV7-3
cdr3_aa: CASSPPGRNTQYF
cdr3_nt: TGTGCCAGCAGCCCCCCAGGGAGGAATACGCAGTATTTT

clone_size: NA
d_call: NA
j_call: TRBJ2-7
cdr3_length: 12
v_call: TRBV12-3/TRBV12-4
cdr3_aa: CASSVSSYEQYF
cdr3_nt: TGTGCCAGCAGTGTGAGCTCCTACGAGCAGTACTTC

clone_size: NA
d_call: NA
j_call: TRBJ2-1
cdr3_length: 13
v_call: TRBV25-1
cdr3_aa: CASSVPNTDEQFF
cdr3_nt: TGTGCCAGCAGTGTTCCCAATACTGATGAGCAGTTCTTC

clone_size: NA
d_call: TRBD1
j_call: TRBJ2-1
cdr3_length: 16
v_call: TRBV6-4
cdr3_aa: CASSDHFDRAHNEQFF
cdr3_nt: TGTGCCAGCAGTGACCATTTCGACAGGGCTCACAATGAGCAGTTCTTC

clone_size: NA
d_call: TRBD1
j_call: TRBJ2-3
cdr3_length: 15
v_call: TRBV7-2
cdr3_aa: CASSHGQGSTDTQYF
cdr3_nt: TGTGCCAGCAGCCATGGACAGGGTAGCACAGATACGCAGTATTTT

clone_size: NA
d_call: NA
j_call: TRBJ2-2
cdr3_length: 12
v_call: TRBV19
cdr3_aa: CASKEGTGELFF
cdr3_nt: TGTGCCAGTAAAGAGGGAACCGGGGAGCTGTTTTTT

clone_size: NA
d_call: NA
j_call: TRBJ2-1
cdr3_length: 11
v_call: TRBV6-5
cdr3_aa: CATKKEVLQFF
cdr3_nt: TGTGCCACCAAGAAAGAGGTCTTACAGTTCTTC

clone_size: NA
d_call: NA
j_call: TRBJ2-2
cdr3_length: 14
v_call: TRBV7-3
cdr3_aa: CASSLLGNTGELFF
cdr3_nt: TGTGCCAGCAGCTTATTAGGGAACACCGGGGAGCTGTTTTTT

clone_size: once
d_call: TRBD1
j_call: TRBJ2-7
cdr3_length: 15
v_call: TRBV15
cdr3_aa: CATSRDRGLSYEQYF
cdr3_nt: TGTGCCACCAGCAGAGATAGGGGGCTTAGCTACGAGCAGTACTTC